This T cell receptor (beta chain) was identified during a study of cytomegalovirus exposure and HLA in healthy donors. Findings and caveats of the study: Altogether, some 170 TCR beta chains were recorded as cytomegalovirus-associated. The majority of TCR sequences were rare, yet some public TCRs appeared in many donors.

The V end was cut by 2 bases, the J end by 5 bases, with 21 bases between. This CDR3 contains 17 residues. Germline V gives CDR1 SGHRS, CDR2 YFSETQ. This clone was observed once. Antigen: not known. The table came from immunoSEQ multiplex PCR; TCRdb's copy has only in-frame clones and leaves some out. Of more than 95,000 clones listed, 85% to 95% are singletons. The rearrangement uses TRBV5-1 and TRBJ2-3; tentatively, D is TRBD2 (5 bases). Sequencing was done on a sample of PBMCs. This TCR derives from a woman aged 18-35 years in good health and CMV-seronegative. The CDR3 region has the DNA TGCGCCAGCAGCTTCCAGAGTAGAAGAGGGTTCGGAGATACGCAGTATTTT. Translated, it gives CASSFQSRRGFGDTQYF.